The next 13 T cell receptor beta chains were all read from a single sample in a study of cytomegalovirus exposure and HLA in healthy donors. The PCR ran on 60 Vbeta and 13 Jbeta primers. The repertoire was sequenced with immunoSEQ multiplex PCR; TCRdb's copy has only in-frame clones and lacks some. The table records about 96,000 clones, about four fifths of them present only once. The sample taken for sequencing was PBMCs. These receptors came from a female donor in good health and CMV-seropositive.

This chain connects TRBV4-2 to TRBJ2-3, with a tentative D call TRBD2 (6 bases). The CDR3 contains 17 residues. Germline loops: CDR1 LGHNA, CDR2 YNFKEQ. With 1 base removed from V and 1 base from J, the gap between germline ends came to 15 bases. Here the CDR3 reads CASSQGWRGRRTDTQYF. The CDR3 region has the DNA TGTGCCAGCAGCCAAGGTTGGAGGGGAAGGCGCACAGATACGCAGTATTTT.

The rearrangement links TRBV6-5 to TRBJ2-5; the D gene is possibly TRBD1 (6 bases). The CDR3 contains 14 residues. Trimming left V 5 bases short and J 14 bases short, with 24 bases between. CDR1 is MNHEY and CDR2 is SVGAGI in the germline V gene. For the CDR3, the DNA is TGTGCCAGCAGTAGTACAGGGTCTGGAAGAGATCGATACTTC. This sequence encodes CASSSTGSGRDRYF.

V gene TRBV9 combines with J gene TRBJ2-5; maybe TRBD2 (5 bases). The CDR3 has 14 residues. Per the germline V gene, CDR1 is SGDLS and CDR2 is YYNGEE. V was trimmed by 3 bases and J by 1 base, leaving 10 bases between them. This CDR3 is CASSERDLQETQYF. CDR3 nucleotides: TGTGCCAGCAGCGAGAGGGATCTCCAAGAGACCCAGTACTTC. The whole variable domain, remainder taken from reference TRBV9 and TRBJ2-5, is DSGVTQTPKHLITATGQRVTLRCSPRSGDLSVYWYQQSLDQGLQFLIQYYNGEERAKGNILERFSAQQFPDLHSELNLSSLELGDSALYFCASSERDLQETQYFGPGTRLLVL.

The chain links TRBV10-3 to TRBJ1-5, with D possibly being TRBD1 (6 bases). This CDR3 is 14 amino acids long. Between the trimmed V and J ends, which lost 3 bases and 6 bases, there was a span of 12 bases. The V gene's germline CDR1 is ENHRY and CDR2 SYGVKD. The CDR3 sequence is CAISDQGRGQPQHF. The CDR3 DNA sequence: TGTGCCATCAGTGATCAGGGGAGGGGTCAGCCCCAGCATTTT.

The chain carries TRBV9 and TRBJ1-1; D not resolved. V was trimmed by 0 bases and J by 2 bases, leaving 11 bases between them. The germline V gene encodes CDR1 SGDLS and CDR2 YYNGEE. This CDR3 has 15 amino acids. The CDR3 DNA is TGTGCCAGCAGCGTAGCACCGGGATTCAACACTGAAGCTTTCTTT. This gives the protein CASSVAPGFNTEAFF.

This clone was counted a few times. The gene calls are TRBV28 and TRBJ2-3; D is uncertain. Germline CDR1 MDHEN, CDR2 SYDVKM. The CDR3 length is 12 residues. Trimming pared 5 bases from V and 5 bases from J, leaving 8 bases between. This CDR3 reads CASSPYGDTQYF. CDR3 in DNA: TGTGCCAGCAGTCCGTACGGAGATACGCAGTATTTT.

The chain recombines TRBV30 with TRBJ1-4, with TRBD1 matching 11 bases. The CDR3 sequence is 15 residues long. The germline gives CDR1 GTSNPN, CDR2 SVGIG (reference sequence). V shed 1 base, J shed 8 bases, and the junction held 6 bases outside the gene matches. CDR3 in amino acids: CAWSGHRDRGEKLFF. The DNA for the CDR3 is TGTGCCTGGAGTGGTCACCGGGACAGGGGGGAAAAACTGTTTTTT. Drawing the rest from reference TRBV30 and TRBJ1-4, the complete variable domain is SQTIHQWPATLVQPVGSPLSLECTVEGTSNPNLYWYRQAAGRGLQLLFYSVGIGQISSEVPQNLSASRPQDRQFILSSKKLLLSDSGFYLCAWSGHRDRGEKLFFGSGTQLSVL.

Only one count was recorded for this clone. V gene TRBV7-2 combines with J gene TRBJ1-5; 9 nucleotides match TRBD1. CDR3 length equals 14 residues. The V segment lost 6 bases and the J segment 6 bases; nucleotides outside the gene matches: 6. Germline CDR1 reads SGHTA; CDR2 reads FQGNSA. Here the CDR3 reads CASRKQGAGQPQHF. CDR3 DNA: TGTGCCAGCAGAAAACAGGGGGCAGGTCAGCCCCAGCATTTT.

In DNA form, the CDR3 reads TGTGCCAGCAGTTCCGGGCAGGGGGCCAAGAAGAGCTCTGGAAACACCATATATTTT. It yields the protein CASSSGQGAKKSSGNTIYF. The genes are TRBV28 and TRBJ1-3; 8 bases map to TRBD1. V trimming: 4 bases; J trimming: 0 bases; junction bases outside the gene matches: 14. Per the germline V gene, CDR1 is MDHEN and CDR2 is SYDVKM. The CDR3 runs to 19 residues.

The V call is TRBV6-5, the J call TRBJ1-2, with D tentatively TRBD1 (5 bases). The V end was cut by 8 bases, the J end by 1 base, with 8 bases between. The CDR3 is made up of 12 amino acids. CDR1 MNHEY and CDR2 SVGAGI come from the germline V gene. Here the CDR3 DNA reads TGTGCCAGCGCACAGGTTAACTATGGCTACACCTTC. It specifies CASAQVNYGYTF.

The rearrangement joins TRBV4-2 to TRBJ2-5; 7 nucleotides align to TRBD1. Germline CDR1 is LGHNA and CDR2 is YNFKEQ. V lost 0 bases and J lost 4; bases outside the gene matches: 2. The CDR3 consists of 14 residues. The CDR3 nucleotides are TGTGCCAGCAGCCAAGATTACAGGGGAGAGACCCAGTACTTC. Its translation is CASSQDYRGETQYF.

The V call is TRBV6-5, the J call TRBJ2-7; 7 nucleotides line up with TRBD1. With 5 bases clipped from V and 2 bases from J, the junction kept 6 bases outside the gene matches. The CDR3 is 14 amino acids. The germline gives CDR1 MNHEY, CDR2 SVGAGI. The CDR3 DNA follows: TGTGCCAGCAGTGTCCGACAGGGACCCTACGAGCAGTACTTC. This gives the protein CASSVRQGPYEQYF.

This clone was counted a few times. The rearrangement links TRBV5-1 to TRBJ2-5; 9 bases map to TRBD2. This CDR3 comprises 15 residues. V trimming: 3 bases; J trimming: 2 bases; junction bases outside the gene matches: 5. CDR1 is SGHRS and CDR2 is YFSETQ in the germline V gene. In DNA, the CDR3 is TGCGCCAGCAGCTCGCTAGCGGGGACACAAGAGACCCAGTACTTC. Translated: CASSSLAGTQETQYF.